This T cell receptor (beta chain) emerged from a study of blood T cells in healthy people across ages. This clonotype occurred a few times. Next came a second PCR, run for about 6 to 12 cycles, which used a sample-barcoded 5' primer along with a J-beta primer mix. TCRdb ran MiXCR on the 5' RACE reads and lists one entry per CDR3 protein. The table lists roughly 1 million distinct CDR3 sequences, roughly a quarter of them singletons. V lost 6 bases and J lost 6; bases outside the gene matches: 5. The CDR3 runs to 14 residues. Per the germline V gene, CDR1 is SGHDN and CDR2 is FVKESK. This sample also appeared in a second study, on T cells of mothers and their children. That work states: Related mother-child pairs shared slightly more overlap than unrelated pairs, but the difference was non-significant.

The specimen was blood. This chain uses TRBV14 with TRBJ1-4; 9 positions agree with TRBD1. The sequence derives from a girl aged 2-15 years in good health. The DNA of the CDR3 is TGTGCCAGCAGACAGGGGGCCGGAGATGAAAAACTGTTTTTT. Residues: CASRQGAGDEKLFF.